This section outlines one T cell receptor beta chain sequence together with its context. The source of the sample is a study of PD-1 blockade in mismatch repair-deficient tumors. Study overall: All were previously treated, progressing patients with 11 to 13 mismatch repair-deficient cancer types.

Unmatched junction bases numbered 10, after V lost 5 bases and J lost 6 bases. This CDR3 contains 15 residues. Germline V CDR1 and CDR2: SGHRS, YFSETQ. All patients were mismatch repair deficient, assessed by either PCR or immunohistochemistry. TCRs were sequenced from a few patients responding to pembrolizumab. Clones were sequenced by immunoSEQ multiplex PCR, and TCRdb holds only the in-frame ones, with some missing. The sample holds around 110,000 clones, about 80% seen once. This sequence was found in an adult with mismatch repair-deficient cancer. The rearrangement links TRBV5-1 to TRBJ2-7; TRBD2 matches at 11 bases. This material consisted of peripheral blood, taken around 60 weeks after starting pembrolizumab. The CDR3 sequence: CASRPLAGGSPEQYF. For the CDR3, the DNA is TGCGCCAGCAGACCCCTAGCGGGAGGATCTCCCGAGCAGTACTTC.